This is a list of T cell receptor beta chains from one sample in a study of shared clonotypes between healthy human individuals. Generated by immunoSEQ multiplex PCR, the TCRdb table keeps only in-frame clones and is missing some. The profile shows 600,000 to 750,000 clones, about two thirds of them singletons. The sequenced sample was memory CD4+ T cells sorted from blood. These receptor sequences come from a woman younger than 45 in good health. The CDR3 runs from the conserved cysteine through the conserved F or W. The D gene is left open where the match is weak. Clone size is not always given. Where it is, it says once, few, many or a class for expanded clones.

clone_size j_call v_call d_call cdr3_nt cdr3_aa
- TRBJ2-1 TRBV19 - TGTGCCAGTAGTAGATCCGGGACCATCAATGAGCAGTTCTTC CASSRSGTINEQFF
- TRBJ2-3 TRBV19 - TGTGCCACCCGACAGAAAAACACAGATACGCAGTATTTT CATRQKNTDTQYF
- TRBJ2-7 TRBV19 - TGTGCCAGTAGTATAAGGCCGGGACCTAACTACGAGCAGTACTTC CASSIRPGPNYEQYF
many TRBJ1-5 TRBV10-2 - TGCGCCAGCAGTCGGATTAGCAATCAGCCCCAGCATTTT CASSRISNQPQHF
- TRBJ1-1 TRBV6-4 - TGTGCCAGCAGTGCTACAGGGTGGGTCACTGAAGCTTTCTTT CASSATGWVTEAFF
- TRBJ1-3 TRBV7-9 TRBD1 TGTGCCAGCAGCGGGACAGGAGGCAAAGGAAACACCATATATTTT CASSGTGGKGNTIYF
- TRBJ2-1 TRBV19 TRBD2 TGTGCCAGTAGTATAGGAGCTAGCGGGAGCGCCTACAATGAGCAGTTCTTC CASSIGASGSAYNEQFF
- TRBJ2-1 TRBV2 - TGTGCCAGCAATGGACGGTTGTCCTACAATGAGCAGTTCTTC CASNGRLSYNEQFF
- TRBJ2-7 TRBV9 - TGTGCCAGCAGCGTAGGAGAGGGCGAGCAGTACTTC CASSVGEGEQYF
once TRBJ2-7 TRBV7-9 TRBD2 TGTGCCAGCAGCGACCGCCAGGGACTAGCGGGAGTTGGCTACGAGCAGTACTTC CASSDRQGLAGVGYEQYF
- TRBJ2-3 TRBV28 - TGTGCCAGCAGTTTAAGTTCAGATACGCAGTATTTT CASSLSSDTQYF
few TRBJ2-2 TRBV28 - TGTGCCCCAGCCCGGAAGGGGTCGGACACCGGGGAGCTGTTTTTT CAPARKGSDTGELFF
- TRBJ1-1 TRBV1 - TGCACCAGCAGCCAGCCCAAATACCCACGGGAGAACACTGAAGCTTTCTTT CTSSQPKYPRENTEAFF
- TRBJ2-5 TRBV5-4 - TGTGCCAGCAGCTTGGGGGGGAAGAAGGGAGAGACCCAGTACTTC CASSLGGKKGETQYF
- TRBJ2-7 TRBV7-2 TRBD2 TGTGCCAGCAGCCCGCGAAACCCGGGGACTAGCGCCGTTTCCTACGAGCAGTACTTC CASSPRNPGTSAVSYEQYF
- TRBJ2-7 TRBV6-4 - TGTGCCAGCAGTTCCGGGACCGGCTACGAGCAGTACTTC CASSSGTGYEQYF
many TRBJ1-3 TRBV5-4 - TGTGCCAGCAGCTTGGTGTCCGGCTCTGGAAACACCATATATTTT CASSLVSGSGNTIYF
- TRBJ1-1 TRBV11-1 - TGTGCCAGCAGCTTAGGTCTGTCGAACACTGAAGCTTTCTTT CASSLGLSNTEAFF
- TRBJ2-5 TRBV29-1 TRBD1 TGCAGCGTTGGGGACAGAAAAGTACAAGAGACCCAGTACTTC CSVGDRKVQETQYF
- TRBJ1-6 TRBV28 - TGTGCCAGCAGAGAGGGGGACTCACCCCTCCACTTT CASREGDSPLHF
- TRBJ2-7 TRBV28 TRBD1 TGTGCCAGCAGTTCACCCGGGACAGCGACCTACGAGCAGTACTTC CASSSPGTATYEQYF
few TRBJ2-3 TRBV2 TRBD1 TGTGCCAGCAGTCTACAGGGGTTGAGGCACACAGATACGCAGTATTTT CASSLQGLRHTDTQYF
few TRBJ2-1 TRBV5-1 TRBD1 TGCGCCAGCAGCTTAGACAGGGTAGGGTACAATGAGCAGTTCTTC CASSLDRVGYNEQFF
few TRBJ2-1 TRBV7-3 TRBD2 TGTGCCAGCAGCTGGGGAAGCGGGGCCTCCTACAATGAGCAGTTCTTC CASSWGSGASYNEQFF
many TRBJ2-2 TRBV18 TRBD2 TGTGCCAGCTCACCGGCGGGGGCCGGGGAGCTGTTTTTT CASSPAGAGELFF
- TRBJ2-7 TRBV11-1 TRBD1 TGTGCCAGCAGCCTAGAGCCGGGACAGGGACTATACGAGCAGTACTTC CASSLEPGQGLYEQYF
- TRBJ1-5 TRBV6-1 TRBD1 TGTGCCAGCAGTTCCGGACAGGCAAATCAGCCCCAGCATTTT CASSSGQANQPQHF
- TRBJ1-1 TRBV10-1 - TGCGCCAGCAGTGCCACGGGGGACACTGAAGCTTTCTTT CASSATGDTEAFF
- TRBJ2-7 TRBV6-6 - TGTGCCAGCAGTGGCCAGGCGGCCGCGTTTACCTACGAGCAGTACTTC CASSGQAAAFTYEQYF
- TRBJ2-1 TRBV6-1 - TGTGCGTTGGCAGCAGAGTATGAGCAGTTCTTC CALAAEYEQFF
- TRBJ2-1 TRBV5-1 - TGCGCCAGCACCCATTTCGTCTCCTACAATGAGCAGTTCTTC CASTHFVSYNEQFF
- TRBJ2-7 TRBV28 TRBD1 TGTGCCAGCAGAGAAGCGGGACAGGGGGAAGAGCAGTACTTC CASREAGQGEEQYF
once TRBJ2-7 TRBV28 TRBD2 TGTGCCAGCAGTGTGACTAGCGGGAGATCCTACGAGCAGTACTTC CASSVTSGRSYEQYF
- TRBJ2-7 TRBV11-2 TRBD1 TGTGCCAGCAGCTTAGCAGGGACAGTCTACGAGCAGTACTTC CASSLAGTVYEQYF
- TRBJ1-5 TRBV5-8 TRBD1 TGTGCCAGCAGCTTGTTGACAGGGGTGCGTCAGCCCCAGCATTTT CASSLLTGVRQPQHF
- TRBJ1-5 TRBV19 - TGTGCCAGTAGCGGGTTCCGGGGTCAGCCCCAGCATTTT CASSGFRGQPQHF